Shown below are 27 T cell receptor beta chains from a single sample sequenced in a study of response to subunit inactivated influenza vaccine. TCRdb analysed the RT-PCR reads with MiXCR anew, one entry per CDR3 protein. The table records hundreds of thousands of distinct CDR3 sequences, around 25% of them present only once. The source was CD4+ T cells sorted from PBMCs, collected more than 4 days after vaccination. These receptors originate from a man aged 45-65 years who received an inactivated influenza vaccine.

This clonotype turned up a few times. The CDR3 coding sequence is TGTGCCAGCAGTATACATACAGGGGGCCGAGCCAAAAACATTCAGTACTTC. Amino acids: CASSIHTGGRAKNIQYF. The V call is TRBV12-3 or TRBV12-4, the J call TRBJ2-4; 9 bases agree with TRBD1. The CDR3 has 17 amino acids. V shed 5 bases and J 0 bases; nucleotides not matched to a gene: 8.

V and J are TRBV11-2 and TRBJ2-1, with D possibly TRBD2 on 6 matching bases. The ends were cut back, 4 bases at V and 3 bases at J, with 16 bases in the middle. CDR1 SGHAT and CDR2 FQNNGV come from the germline V gene. The CDR3 has 16 residues. The CDR3 loop reads CASSSTPGLSYNEQFF. The CDR3 nucleotides are TGTGCCAGCAGCTCCACGCCGGGACTCAGCTACAATGAGCAGTTCTTC.

In DNA form, the CDR3 reads TGCGCCAGCAGCGGAGGGACAGGGGTCCAAGAGACCCAGTACTTC. As protein: CASSGGTGVQETQYF. V usage is TRBV5-1 and J usage is TRBJ2-5; 10 bases match TRBD1. Losses at the gene ends were 4 bases for V and 1 base for J; bases not matched to a gene: 4. Germline V gene sequence: CDR1 SGHRS, CDR2 YFSETQ. This CDR3 comprises 15 residues.

The table lists this clonotype with a few counts. This sequence joins TRBV5-1 and TRBJ1-2; no definite D call. The V end was cut by 4 bases, the J end by 2 bases, with 15 bases between. This CDR3 has 15 residues. Germline CDR1 SGHRS, CDR2 YFSETQ. The CDR3 region has the DNA TGCGCCAGCAGCCGGACGGCAGGACTCAACTATGGCTACACCTTC. This gives the protein CASSRTAGLNYGYTF.

This clonotype was observed a handful of times. The V call is TRBV2, the J call TRBJ2-1; a weak D match, TRBD1 (5 bases). Between the trimmed V and J ends, which lost 6 bases and 0 bases, there was a span of 9 bases. CDR1 and CDR2 (germline): SNHLY, FYNNEI. The CDR3 covers 14 residues. The DNA of the CDR3 is TGTGCCAGCAGAATCGACAGCTCCTACAATGAGCAGTTCTTC. Translation gives CASRIDSSYNEQFF.

This clonotype came up once. The chain employs TRBV2 and TRBJ2-1, with 7 bases fitting TRBD2. From germline, CDR1 is SNHLY and CDR2 FYNNEI. V gave up 6 bases and J gave up 7 bases; unmatched junction bases: 12. CDR3 length: 15 residues. The CDR3 loop reads CASSVTSAEGNEQFF. The CDR3 DNA is TGTGCCAGCAGCGTTACTAGCGCCGAGGGGAATGAGCAGTTCTTC.

The rearrangement uses TRBV6-2 or TRBV6-3 and TRBJ2-7; no clear D. Trimming removed 1 base from V and 6 bases from J, with 7 bases in between. The CDR3 totals 12 residues. Per the germline V gene, CDR1 is MNHEY and CDR2 is SVGEGT. The CDR3 DNA is TGTGCCAGCAGTTACTATCCTAGCGAGCAGTACTTC. Its translation is CASSYYPSEQYF.

This clonotype has only a few counts. The chain recombines TRBV27 with TRBJ2-3, with TRBD1 as a possible D gene (6 bases). The CDR3 contains 17 residues. The germline V and J ends were trimmed by 3 bases and 3 bases, with 19 bases remaining between them. Per germline, CDR1 MNHEY and CDR2 SMNVEV (reference sequence). In DNA form, the CDR3 reads TGTGCCAGCAGTTTTAGGCCCCCAGGGCAGGGGACAGATACGCAGTATTTT. Its protein product is CASSFRPPGQGTDTQYF.

This chain connects TRBV12-3 or TRBV12-4 to TRBJ1-1; a weak D match, TRBD1 (6 bases). Between the trimmed V and J ends, which lost 6 bases and 0 bases, there was a span of 14 bases. The CDR3 contains 15 residues. In nucleotides, the CDR3 is TGTGCCAGCAGCTGGGTCCGGACAGTGAACACTGAAGCTTTCTTT. Protein product: CASSWVRTVNTEAFF.

This clonotype was seen a handful of times. The chain recombines TRBV28 with TRBJ2-1; weak D call: TRBD2 (5 bases). V was pared by 4 bases and J by 4 bases, with 23 bases between. Germline CDR1 and CDR2: MDHEN and SYDVKM. The CDR3 consists of 18 residues. CDR3 amino acids: CASSWKKRFSSSYNEQFF. The DNA of the CDR3 is TGTGCCAGCAGTTGGAAAAAGCGGTTCAGTTCAAGTTACAATGAGCAGTTCTTC.

The V gene is TRBV7-2, the J gene TRBJ1-4; TRBD1 aligns across 7 bases. J was trimmed by 5 bases and V by 2 bases; bases with no gene match: 5. Germline V gene data show CDR1 as SGHTA and CDR2 as FQGNSA. This CDR3 is built from 15 residues. The chain's CDR3 is CASSLRGTANEKLFF. CDR3 bases: TGTGCCAGCAGCTTAAGGGGGACAGCGAATGAAAAACTGTTTTTT.

This chain uses TRBV5-1 with TRBJ2-1; unclear D gene. Per germline, CDR1 SGHRS and CDR2 YFSETQ. The CDR3 runs 13 residues. V lost 5 bases, J lost 0 bases, and 6 bases lay in between. The CDR3: CASRESSYNEQFF. CDR3 bases: TGCGCCAGCAGAGAGAGCTCCTACAATGAGCAGTTCTTC.

The chain uses TRBV18 and TRBJ2-2; D perhaps matches TRBD1 (6 bases). In germline, CDR1 is KGHSH, CDR2 LQKENI. The CDR3 has 16 amino acids. V gave up 6 bases and J gave up 1 base, with 15 bases separating them. The CDR3 loop reads CASSRTPGQNTGELFF. The CDR3, as DNA: TGTGCCAGCTCCCGGACACCGGGACAGAACACCGGGGAGCTGTTTTTT. Looking up the rest from reference TRBV18 and TRBJ2-2 gives the full variable domain: NAGVMQNPRHLVRRRGQEARLRCSPMKGHSHVYWYRQLPEEGLKFMVYLQKENIIDESGMPKERFSAEFPKEGPSILRIQQVVRGDSAAYFCASSRTPGQNTGELFFGEGSRLTVL.

This clonotype was seen more than once but under ten times. The V gene is TRBV28, the J gene TRBJ1-4, with D unresolved. This CDR3 spans 15 amino acids. The germline V and J ends were trimmed by 3 bases and 7 bases, with 15 bases remaining between them. The germline CDR1 and CDR2 sequences are MDHEN and SYDVKM. Here the CDR3 DNA reads TGTGCCAGCAGTTTTCGGCTAAGTGGTGCTGAAAAACTGTTTTTT. Translation: CASSFRLSGAEKLFF.

This clonotype was seen only once. The chain employs TRBV7-2 and TRBJ2-2; D gene uncertain. Trimming removed 2 bases at V and 0 bases at J, with 7 bases between. The CDR3 is made up of 15 amino acids. CDR1 is SGHTA, CDR2 FQGNSA, per germline. The CDR3 bases are TGTGCCAGCAGCTTAAACACCGCGAACACCGGGGAGCTGTTTTTT. Translated, it gives CASSLNTANTGELFF.

This clonotype was seen more than once but under ten times. The chain carries TRBV12-3 or TRBV12-4 and TRBJ1-1; the D gene is possibly TRBD1 (5 bases). V shed 1 base and J shed 3 bases, with 9 bases lying between them. This CDR3 spans 14 amino acids. The CDR3 DNA sequence: TGTGCCAGCAGTTTAGGAGGGGCGTACACTGAAGCTTTCTTT. Translated, it gives CASSLGGAYTEAFF.

The sample holds many counts of this clonotype. The V call is TRBV7-3, the J call TRBJ2-5, with 10 bases that match TRBD2. CDR1 and CDR2 (germline): SGHTA, FQGTGA. V lost 2 bases, J lost 5 bases, and 5 bases stayed unmatched. The length of the CDR3 is 15 residues. The CDR3 spells CASSLSSGSRETQYF. The CDR3 nucleotides are TGTGCCAGCAGCTTATCTAGCGGGAGTCGGGAGACCCAGTACTTC.

The rearrangement links TRBV20-1 to TRBJ2-7; D is perhaps TRBD2 (5 bases). V was shortened by 6 bases and J by 7 bases, with 19 bases between the two germline ends. Germline CDR1 DFQATT, CDR2 SNEGSKA (reference sequence). This CDR3 spans 13 amino acids. CDR3 loop: CSAPEPGIYEQYF. As DNA, the CDR3 is TGCAGTGCCCCAGAGCCGGGGATCTATGAGCAGTACTTC.

This clonotype was seen repeatedly, ten times or more. V usage is TRBV12-3 or TRBV12-4 and J usage is TRBJ1-5, with a weak D call TRBD1 (6 bases). The CDR3 runs 14 residues. V was cut by 6 bases and J by 4 bases, with 13 bases left in between. CDR3 in amino acids: CASSLGGGNQPQHF. DNA of the CDR3: TGTGCCAGCAGCTTGGGGGGCGGGAATCAGCCCCAGCATTTT.

This clonotype has just a few counts. The genes are TRBV20-1 and TRBJ2-3, with a weak D call TRBD2 (5 bases). This CDR3 has 14 amino acids. Trimming stripped 6 bases from V and 6 bases from J, with 19 bases between. Germline-derived CDR1 and CDR2 are DFQATT and SNEGSKA (reference sequence). This chain's CDR3 is CSAGRGARGDTQYF. CDR3 DNA: TGCAGTGCCGGACGGGGAGCGAGAGGCGATACGCAGTATTTT.

The CDR3 sequence: CASSQAGGSSTGQYF. CDR3 sequence (DNA): TGTGCCAGCAGCCAAGCAGGGGGCTCTTCTACCGGGCAGTACTTC. The J gene is TRBJ2-7, the V gene TRBV3-1, with TRBD1 matching 8 bases. The CDR3 has 15 amino acids. The germline V gene encodes CDR1 LGHDT and CDR2 YNNKEL (reference sequence). Trimming at V came to 1 base and at J to 9 bases, leaving 11 bases not matched to a gene.

Only a few counts were recorded for this clonotype. The chain links TRBV25-1 to TRBJ1-1; the D gene is possibly TRBD1 (5 bases). The CDR3 spans 13 residues. V lost 5 bases and J lost 7, with 14 bases in between. In germline, CDR1 is MGHDK, CDR2 SYGVNS. The DNA for the CDR3 is TGTGCCAGCAGTTCTCGCAGGGTTGGTGAAGCTTTCTTT. Protein product: CASSSRRVGEAFF. Drawing the rest from reference TRBV25-1 and TRBJ1-1, the complete variable domain is EADIYQTPRYLVIGTGKKITLECSQTMGHDKMYWYQQDPGMELHLIHYSYGVNSTEKGDLSSESTVSRIRTEHFPLTLESARPSHTSQYLCASSSRRVGEAFFGQGTRLTVV.

This clonotype has a handful of counts. The chain links TRBV29-1 to TRBJ2-2, with D possibly being TRBD1 (6 bases). The CDR3 extends over 14 amino acids. V lost 4 bases and J lost 0, with 9 bases in between. Germline lookup yields CDR1 SQVTM and CDR2 ANQGSEA. CDR3 nucleotide sequence: TGCAGCGTTGGAGGGGGAACGAACACCGGGGAGCTGTTTTTT. It translates to CSVGGGTNTGELFF.

This rearrangement joins TRBV5-1 to TRBJ2-3; the D is unclear. Germline V gene lookup returns CDR1 SGHRS and CDR2 YFSETQ. V was shortened by 4 bases and J by 4 bases, with 10 bases between the two germline ends. The CDR3 length is 13 residues. The CDR3 nucleotides read TGCGCCAGCAGCCACTCAAACTCAGATACGCAGTATTTT. It yields the protein CASSHSNSDTQYF.

This clonotype was detected only once. The gene calls are TRBV6-2 or TRBV6-3 and TRBJ1-1; D uncertain. V shed 7 bases and J shed 4 bases, with 13 bases lying between them. This CDR3 comprises 13 residues. The germline V gene encodes CDR1 MNHEY and CDR2 SVGEGT. The CDR3 protein is CASTTIGSTEAFF. CDR3 bases: TGTGCCAGCACCACCATTGGGAGCACTGAAGCTTTCTTT.

The chain employs TRBV4-2 and TRBJ2-1, with a tentative D call TRBD1 (5 bases). The germline gives CDR1 LGHNA, CDR2 YNFKEQ. This CDR3 comprises 15 residues. Between the trimmed V and J ends, which lost 1 base and 7 bases, there was a span of 14 bases. The CDR3 sequence is CASSQGSARENEQFF. The CDR3 nucleotides are TGTGCCAGCAGCCAAGGGTCGGCCAGGGAAAATGAGCAGTTCTTC.

V usage is TRBV20-1 and J usage is TRBJ2-7; TRBD1 or TRBD2 may be the D gene (5 bases each). V dropped 3 bases and J dropped 6 bases, with 9 bases sitting between them. Germline assignment: CDR1 DFQATT and CDR2 SNEGSKA (reference sequence). The CDR3 spans 11 residues. The CDR3 loop is CSASPGTEQYF. CDR3 coding DNA: TGCAGTGCTAGTCCGGGGACCGAGCAGTACTTC.